This T cell receptor beta chain was sequenced in a study of T cell responses to AZD1222 COVID-19 vaccine. Study outcomes and limitations: Baseline seropositivity occurred in only a handful of AZD1222 recipients.

CDR3 size: 13 residues. Trimming cost V 2 bases and J 7 bases, with 11 bases left between them. With regard to this clone: What it recognizes is unknown.

Using immunoSEQ multiplex PCR, the repertoire was profiled, and TCRdb retains in-frame clones only, with some absent. Of 150,000 to 200,000 clones listed, approximately 91% are singletons. The V gene is TRBV12-3 or TRBV12-4, the J gene TRBJ1-2; unclear D gene. The TCR originated in an adult who received the AZD1222 COVID-19 vaccine. The sample here was peripheral blood, taken 28 days after the second AZD1222 dose. CDR3 in amino acids: CASSLLQASGYTF. CDR3 DNA: TGTGCCAGCAGTTTACTCCAGGCGAGTGGCTACACCTTC.